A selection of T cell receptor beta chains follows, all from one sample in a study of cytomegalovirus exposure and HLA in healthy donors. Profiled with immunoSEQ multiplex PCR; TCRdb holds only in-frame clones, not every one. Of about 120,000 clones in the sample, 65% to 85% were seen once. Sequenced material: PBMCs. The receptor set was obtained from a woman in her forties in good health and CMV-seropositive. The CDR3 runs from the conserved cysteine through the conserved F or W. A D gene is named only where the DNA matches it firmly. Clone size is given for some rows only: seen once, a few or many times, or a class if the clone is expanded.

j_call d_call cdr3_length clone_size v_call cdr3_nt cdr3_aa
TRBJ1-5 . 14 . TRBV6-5 TGTGCCAGCAGCGACCGGGCAGGGAATCAGCCCCAGCATTTT CASSDRAGNQPQHF
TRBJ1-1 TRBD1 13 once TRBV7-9 TGTGCTCCACAGGGGCTCTCGAACACTGAAGCTTTCTTT CAPQGLSNTEAFF
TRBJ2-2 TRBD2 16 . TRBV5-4 TGTGCCACCCAGATAGGGACTAGCGGGTTTACCGGGGAGCTGTTTTTT CATQIGTSGFTGELFF
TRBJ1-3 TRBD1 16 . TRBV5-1 TGCGCCAGCAGCTTGTCCGAGGGGGCGTCTGGAAACACCATATATTTT CASSLSEGASGNTIYF
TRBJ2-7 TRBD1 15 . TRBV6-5 TGTGCCAGCAGCCTAAGGGGACAGGGGGCCCACGAGCAGTACTTC CASSLRGQGAHEQYF
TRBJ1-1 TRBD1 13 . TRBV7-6 TGTGCCAGCAGCGAGGGACAGACCACTGAAGCTTTCTTT CASSEGQTTEAFF
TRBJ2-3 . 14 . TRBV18 TGTGCCAGTACCGTACGGGAGCAGGGAGATACGCAGTATTTT CASTVREQGDTQYF
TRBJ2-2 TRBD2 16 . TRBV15 TGTGCCACCAGCGGACTAGCGGGGGTATTCACCGGGGAGCTGTTTTTT CATSGLAGVFTGELFF
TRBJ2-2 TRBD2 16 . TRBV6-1 TGTGCCAGCAGTGGGCTAGCGGGAGGCAACACCGGGGAGCTGTTTTTT CASSGLAGGNTGELFF
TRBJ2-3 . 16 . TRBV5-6 TGTGCCAGCAGCTTGGTGGGTGGCAGGGGGGCAGATACGCAGTATTTT CASSLVGGRGADTQYF
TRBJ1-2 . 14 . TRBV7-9 TGTGCCAGCAGCTTTTTAGTTGGAGGCTATGGCTACACCTTC CASSFLVGGYGYTF
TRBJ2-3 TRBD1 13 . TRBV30 TGTGCCTGGAGCAGGGGGTCTGAAGATACGCAGTATTTT CAWSRGSEDTQYF
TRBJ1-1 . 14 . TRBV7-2 TGTGCCAGCAGAGAACCAGGTTGGGACACTGAAGCTTTCTTT CASREPGWDTEAFF
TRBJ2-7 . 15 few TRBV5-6 TGTGCCAGCAGCTCGGGGGTAGGTAAATTCTACGAGCAGTACTTC CASSSGVGKFYEQYF
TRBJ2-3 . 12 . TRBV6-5 TGTGCCAGCAGAAATAACTACGGTACGCAGTATTTT CASRNNYGTQYF
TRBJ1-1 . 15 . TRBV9 TGTGCCAGCAGCGTAGATCCTGACACACGGATTGAAGCTTTCTTT CASSVDPDTRIEAFF
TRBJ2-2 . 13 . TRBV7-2 TGTGCCAGCAGCTCCTCCCTGGCAGGGGAGCTGTTTTTT CASSSSLAGELFF
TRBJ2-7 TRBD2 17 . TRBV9 TGTGCCAGCAGCGTAGGACTAGCGGGAGGGCTCTCCTACGAGCAGTACTTC CASSVGLAGGLSYEQYF
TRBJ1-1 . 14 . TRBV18 TGTGCCAGCTCTCCGGGACACCCGAACACTGAAGCTTTCTTT CASSPGHPNTEAFF
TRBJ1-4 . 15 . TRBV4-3 TGCGCCAGCAGCCAAGATGGGGGGACGAATGAAAAACTGTTTTTT CASSQDGGTNEKLFF